The T cell receptor (beta chain) described here comes from a study of CD8 T cell repertoires and HIV-1 epitope variants. Whole-study context: Each of Twenty-five Gag and Nef epitope peptides stimulated a separate culture. Tested: three Gag epitope families, Nef HW9 and YT9. IL-2, IL-7 and IL-15 were added on days 3 and 7 of approximately 10-day cultures. General study findings and limits: Of about 10 antigen-specific beta clonotypes, six appeared to cross-react with escape variants.

The repertoire was sequenced with immunoSEQ multiplex PCR; TCRdb's copy has only in-frame clones and lacks some. The table lists 4,500 to 5,500 clones, about two thirds of them singletons. The CDR3 is made up of 18 amino acids. Germline assignment: CDR1 MDHEN and CDR2 SYDVKM. J was trimmed by 4 bases and V by 3 bases; bases with no gene match: 14. As to this clone: Its antigen is not identified.

The genes are TRBV28 and TRBJ1-2; 10 bases line up with TRBD1. The TCR comes from a male donor with HIV. The sequencing input was cultured CD8+ T cells derived from PBMCs. The DNA of the CDR3 is TGTGCCAGCAGTTTCCCACCAGAGACAGGGGGCATAATCTATGGCTACACCTTC. The encoded protein is CASSFPPETGGIIYGYTF.